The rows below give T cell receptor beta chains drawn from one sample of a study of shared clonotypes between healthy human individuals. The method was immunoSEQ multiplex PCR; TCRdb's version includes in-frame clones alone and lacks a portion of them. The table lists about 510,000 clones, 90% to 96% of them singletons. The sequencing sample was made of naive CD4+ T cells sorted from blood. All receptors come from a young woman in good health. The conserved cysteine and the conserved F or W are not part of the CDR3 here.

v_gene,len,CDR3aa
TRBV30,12,AWNPGPMSYEQY
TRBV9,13,ASSGGLAGEGEQF
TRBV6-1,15,ASSEIWGEGVNQPQH
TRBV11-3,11,ASSQNGGETQY
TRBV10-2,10,ASRGHPGKLF
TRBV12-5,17,ASGLTSIGQGRMSGELF
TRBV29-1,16,SVEDITSGLSNYNEQF
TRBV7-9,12,ASSLDRRNYGYT
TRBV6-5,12,ASSYSHQDYEQY
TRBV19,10,ASKVTDYGYT
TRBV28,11,ARKGQGDTEAF
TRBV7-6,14,ASSLVRQGSTGELF
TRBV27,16,ASRTDRVESSGANVLT
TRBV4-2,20,ASSPTPRPGTSGRNSYNEQF
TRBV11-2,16,ASNRRMLFGTTTDTQY
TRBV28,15,ASSSSASGSWYNEQF